The 29 T cell receptor beta chains reported below all come from one sample, sequenced in a study of blood T cell repertoires in COVID-19 (dated by TCRdb to about 2020). Library creation used the immunoSEQ multiplex PCR assay. As stored in TCRdb, this immuneACCESS dataset retains in-frame rearrangements with V and J assigned. A fraction of the clones does not appear; measured against another copy, unresolved V genes explain less than half of the discrepancy, and the remainder lacks a known reason. The sample table shows roughly 250,000 clones, and 70% to 80% are seen once. The ten largest clones take up 3% to 3.5% of the sample. The sequenced material came from peripheral blood. These receptors were obtained from an elderly woman with acute or convalescent COVID-19.

This clone was observed a few times. The chain carries TRBV27 and TRBJ2-5, with TRBD1 matching 9 bases. Germline assignment: CDR1 MNHEY and CDR2 SMNVEV (reference sequence). The J segment lost 5 bases and the V segment lost 6 bases, leaving 13 bases of the junction unmatched. The CDR3 contains 16 residues. Here the CDR3 DNA reads TGTGCCAGCAGCCGAGCGGCCGGGACAGGGTTGGAGACCCAGTACTTC. This gives the protein CASSRAAGTGLETQYF.

The V call is TRBV19, the J call TRBJ2-7; weak D call: TRBD2 (6 bases). This CDR3 contains 21 residues. Germline lookup yields CDR1 LNHDA and CDR2 SQIVND (reference sequence). V shed 5 bases and J shed 6 bases, with 38 bases lying between them. For the CDR3, the DNA is TGTGCCAGTAGTTTTACCCGGGGGTACTCTTTGGAGGGTCTCCAAGCTTGCGAGCAGTACTTC. As protein: CASSFTRGYSLEGLQACEQYF.

This clone was seen a single time. CDR3 sequence reads: CSVAVGQTNTEAFF. Written as DNA, the CDR3 is TGCAGCGTTGCGGTCGGACAGACTAACACTGAAGCTTTCTTT. The V call is TRBV29-1, the J call TRBJ1-1, with D perhaps TRBD1 (6 bases). V lost 4 bases and J lost 2, with 14 bases in between. This CDR3 comprises 14 residues. Germline CDR1 SQVTM, CDR2 ANQGSEA.

The chain recombines TRBV2 with TRBJ1-1, with a tentative D call TRBD1 (5 bases). V shed 6 bases and J shed 6 bases, with 11 bases lying between them. The V gene's germline CDR1 is SNHLY and CDR2 FYNNEI. The CDR3 extends over 12 amino acids. This CDR3 reads CASSPGGSEAFF. The CDR3 nucleotides read TGTGCCAGCAGCCCCGGGGGATCTGAAGCTTTCTTT.

The V gene is TRBV24-1, the J gene TRBJ1-2, with 9 bases fitting TRBD1. V shed 4 bases and J 3 bases; nucleotides not matched to a gene: 5. Germline values: CDR1 KGHDR, CDR2 SFDVKD. The CDR3 totals 15 residues. The CDR3 DNA follows: TGTGCCACCAGTGACCCCAGGACAGGGGACTATGGCTACACCTTC. It specifies CATSDPRTGDYGYTF.

The chain couples TRBV4-1 to TRBJ2-5; a weak D match, TRBD1 (5 bases). The CDR3 is 16 amino acids. Germline-derived CDR1 and CDR2 are MGHRA and YSYEKL. V lost 0 bases and J 5 bases, leaving 16 bases between the germline ends. In DNA, the CDR3 is TGCGCCAGCAGCCAAGATGCCCAGGGTGGTGTCGAGACCCAGTACTTC. This translates into CASSQDAQGGVETQYF.

The chain joins TRBV7-7 to TRBJ1-2; the match to TRBD1 covers 8 bases. The CDR3 sequence is 18 residues long. Germline CDR1 and CDR2: SSHAT and FNYEAQ (reference sequence). V lost 5 bases, J lost 6 bases, and 20 bases stayed unmatched. Here the CDR3 reads CASSRPGQGNNLVDGYTF. Written as DNA, the CDR3 is TGTGCCAGCAGCCGCCCCGGACAGGGTAACAACTTGGTCGATGGCTACACCTTC.

This CDR3 is CAISGQGMSRNGYTF. The CDR3 coding sequence is TGTGCCATCAGCGGACAGGGTATGAGTCGGAATGGCTACACCTTC. The chain joins TRBV10-3 to TRBJ1-2; 8 positions match TRBD1. CDR1 is ENHRY, CDR2 SYGVKD, per germline. Trimming removed 6 bases from V and 6 bases from J; junction bases left unmatched: 12. CDR3 length equals 15 residues.

This clone was detected only once. The genes are TRBV27 and TRBJ2-6, with no clear D. The CDR3 runs 16 residues. Germline assignment: CDR1 MNHEY and CDR2 SMNVEV (reference sequence). Deletions cut 2 bases from V and 0 bases from J, with 8 bases between. The CDR3 sequence: CASSLISSSGANVLTF. The CDR3 coding sequence is TGTGCCAGCAGTTTAATTTCTTCCTCTGGGGCCAACGTCCTGACTTTC.

The gene calls are TRBV6-5 and TRBJ2-7; 7 nucleotides agree with TRBD2. With 2 bases clipped from V and 6 bases from J, the junction kept 10 bases outside the gene matches. The CDR3 has 15 amino acids. CDR1 and CDR2 (germline): MNHEY, SVGAGI. The CDR3 coding sequence is TGTGCCAGCAGTTACGGGTCGGGACTAATTGGCGAGCAGTACTTC. Protein product: CASSYGSGLIGEQYF.

This chain connects TRBV2 to TRBJ1-5; 10 nucleotides align to TRBD1. The CDR3 covers 14 residues. Germline trimming cut 5 bases from V and 6 bases from J; bases unmatched to any gene: 4. Germline V gene sequence: CDR1 SNHLY, CDR2 FYNNEI. The CDR3 protein is CASSPDRGLQPQHF. The CDR3, as DNA: TGTGCCAGCAGTCCCGACAGGGGGCTTCAGCCCCAGCATTTT.

This clone is a singleton in its sample. The chain recombines TRBV6-5 with TRBJ1-6; 8 bases fit TRBD1. V trimming: 2 bases; J trimming: 7 bases; junction bases outside the gene matches: 4. Germline V gives CDR1 MNHEY, CDR2 SVGAGI. The CDR3 has 15 residues. The CDR3 nucleotides read TGTGCCAGCAGTTACCTACAGGGGGTGAATTCACCCCTCCACTTT. Amino acid sequence: CASSYLQGVNSPLHF.

The gene calls are TRBV6-1 and TRBJ2-2; TRBD2 agrees at 11 bases. The CDR3 spans 16 residues. The V and J ends lost 3 bases and 5 bases, in that order; junction bases with no gene match: 5. Per germline, CDR1 MNHNS and CDR2 SASEGT. In DNA, the CDR3 is TGTGCCAGCAGTGATGTGGGACTAGCGGTAACCGGGGAGCTGTTTTTT. The encoded protein is CASSDVGLAVTGELFF.

This clone was detected a few times. The genes are TRBV19 and TRBJ2-1; the match to TRBD2 covers 10 bases. The germline gives CDR1 LNHDA, CDR2 SQIVND (reference sequence). Trimming removed 2 bases from V and 5 bases from J; junction bases left unmatched: 6. CDR3 length equals 16 residues. The CDR3 here is CASSINGLAAHNEQFF. CDR3 sequence (DNA): TGTGCCAGTAGTATAAACGGACTAGCGGCGCACAATGAGCAGTTCTTC.

This clone was counted only a few times. V and J are TRBV2 and TRBJ2-7, with D possibly matching TRBD1 (5 bases). The CDR3 is made up of 13 amino acids. From germline, CDR1 is SNHLY and CDR2 FYNNEI. Trimming took off 4 bases at V and 2 bases at J, with 9 bases between the two ends. CDR3 residues: CASSVRQTYEQYF. As DNA, the CDR3 is TGTGCCAGCAGTGTCAGACAGACCTACGAGCAGTACTTC.

The chain joins TRBV4-3 to TRBJ1-6, with 8 bases aligning to TRBD1. From germline, CDR1 is LGHNA and CDR2 YSLEER. This CDR3 comprises 17 residues. J gave up 9 bases and V 0 bases, and 10 bases lay outside the gene matches. Written as DNA, the CDR3 is TGCGCCAGCAGCCAAGAATCTGCGACAGGGGTACTTTCACCCCTCCACTTT. Translated, it gives CASSQESATGVLSPLHF.

The chain combines TRBV6-4 with TRBJ2-1; the D is unclear. The CDR3 covers 14 residues. Germline V CDR1 and CDR2: MRHNA, SNTAGT. Between the trimmed V and J ends, which lost 8 bases and 7 bases, there was a span of 18 bases. The CDR3 loop reads CASCPKTSINEQFF. DNA for the CDR3: TGTGCCAGCTGCCCAAAGACTTCTATTAATGAGCAGTTCTTC.

The V gene is TRBV18, the J gene TRBJ1-6; 9 bases fit TRBD1. The germline gives CDR1 KGHSH, CDR2 LQKENI. The CDR3 runs to 14 residues. Losses at the gene ends were 7 bases for V and 9 bases for J; bases not matched to a gene: 7. CDR3: CASWTGVTASPLHF. CDR3 DNA: TGTGCCAGCTGGACAGGGGTGACGGCTTCACCCCTCCACTTT.

CDR3 coding DNA: TGTGCCAGCTCATTATACCAGGGCGGCGGAGAGACCCAGTACTTC. Translated: CASSLYQGGGETQYF. The genes are TRBV18 and TRBJ2-5; tentative D call: TRBD1 (5 bases). This CDR3 comprises 15 residues. Deletions cut 5 bases from V and 4 bases from J, with 17 bases between. Germline V gene data show CDR1 as KGHSH and CDR2 as LQKENI.

The chain recombines TRBV6-5 with TRBJ1-2; maybe TRBD1 (5 bases). The germline V gene encodes CDR1 MNHEY and CDR2 SVGAGI. Trimming removed 8 bases at V and 1 base at J, with 11 bases between. The CDR3 is 13 residues long. CDR3 loop: CASSTELNYGYTF. DNA of the CDR3: TGTGCCAGCTCGACAGAACTTAACTATGGCTACACCTTC.

The CDR3 DNA is TGTGCCAGCACAAGGGACAGGAGATACGAGCAGTACTTC. Protein sequence: CASTRDRRYEQYF. V gene TRBV2 combines with J gene TRBJ2-7, with 8 positions matching TRBD1. The CDR3 is 13 amino acids. The V gene end was trimmed by 7 bases and the J gene end by 4 bases; junction bases not matched to a gene: 6. Germline CDR1 reads SNHLY; CDR2 reads FYNNEI.

The V and J genes are TRBV14 and TRBJ2-5; 10 bases align to TRBD2. There are 16 residues in the CDR3. With V trimmed by 4 bases and J by 1 base, 6 bases remained unmatched. Germline V gene data show CDR1 as SGHDN and CDR2 as FVKESK. The CDR3 spells CASSPRRLAGQETQYF. DNA of the CDR3: TGTGCCAGCAGCCCCCGACGACTAGCGGGCCAAGAGACCCAGTACTTC.

This chain connects TRBV6-5 to TRBJ1-2, with D unresolved. Germline-derived CDR1 and CDR2 are MNHEY and SVGAGI. The CDR3 runs 14 residues. Trimming stripped 6 bases from V and 8 bases from J, with 19 bases between. The CDR3 reads CASRPFGGSRGYTF. The DNA for the CDR3 is TGTGCCAGCAGGCCTTTCGGAGGGTCGAGAGGCTACACCTTC.

The chain recombines TRBV18 with TRBJ1-1; a weak D match, TRBD1 (5 bases). This CDR3 is built from 13 residues. V was pared by 4 bases and J by 3 bases, with 9 bases between. Germline V lookup: CDR1 KGHSH, CDR2 LQKENI. As DNA, the CDR3 is TGTGCCAGCTCACAGAAAGGGGACACTGAAGCTTTCTTT. As protein: CASSQKGDTEAFF.

The V call is TRBV4-1, the J call TRBJ2-7; 12 nucleotides line up with TRBD2. Trimming removed 2 bases from V and 2 bases from J; junction bases left unmatched: 7. Looked up from germline, CDR1 is MGHRA and CDR2 is YSYEKL. There are 17 residues in the CDR3. CDR3 amino acids: CASSQPTSGGQTYEQYF. For the CDR3, the DNA is TGCGCCAGCAGCCAACCGACTAGCGGGGGCCAAACCTACGAGCAGTACTTC.

The chain has TRBV6-6 and TRBJ2-3; 7 bases align to TRBD1. The V gene end was trimmed by 6 bases and the J gene end by 1 base; junction bases not matched to a gene: 7. Germline V gene data show CDR1 as MNHNY and CDR2 as SVGAGI (reference sequence). The CDR3 is made up of 15 amino acids. CDR3 DNA sequence: TGTGCCAGCAGAGCGACAGGGTCGGGCACAGATACGCAGTATTTT. Translation gives CASRATGSGTDTQYF.

This chain joins TRBV5-1 and TRBJ2-1, with no clear D. The V end lost 0 bases, the J end lost 9 bases, and 16 bases lay between the germline ends. This CDR3 contains 15 residues. The germline CDR1 and CDR2 sequences are SGHRS and YFSETQ. CDR3 sequence reads: CASSLEPSRLGEQFF. The CDR3 region has the DNA TGCGCCAGCAGCTTGGAGCCGTCCAGGTTAGGTGAGCAGTTCTTC.

CDR3 sequence (DNA): TGCGCCAGCAGCTTGGGGACTAGCTCCCAAGAGACCCAGTACTTC. Its translation is CASSLGTSSQETQYF. The genes are TRBV5-1 and TRBJ2-5, with 8 positions matching TRBD2. The CDR3 has 15 residues. V lost 0 bases, J lost 1 base, and 2 bases stayed unmatched. Germline CDR1 reads SGHRS; CDR2 reads YFSETQ.

The rearrangement links TRBV19 to TRBJ2-7, with D perhaps matching TRBD2 (5 bases). V lost 4 bases to trimming and J lost 1 base, with 26 bases between them. The germline V gene has CDR1 LNHDA and CDR2 SQIVND (reference sequence). The CDR3 sequence is 19 residues long. This CDR3 is CASSTNSGNRKSHSYEQYF. The CDR3 DNA sequence: TGTGCCAGTAGTACGAATTCCGGGAACAGAAAGAGCCATTCCTACGAGCAGTACTTC.